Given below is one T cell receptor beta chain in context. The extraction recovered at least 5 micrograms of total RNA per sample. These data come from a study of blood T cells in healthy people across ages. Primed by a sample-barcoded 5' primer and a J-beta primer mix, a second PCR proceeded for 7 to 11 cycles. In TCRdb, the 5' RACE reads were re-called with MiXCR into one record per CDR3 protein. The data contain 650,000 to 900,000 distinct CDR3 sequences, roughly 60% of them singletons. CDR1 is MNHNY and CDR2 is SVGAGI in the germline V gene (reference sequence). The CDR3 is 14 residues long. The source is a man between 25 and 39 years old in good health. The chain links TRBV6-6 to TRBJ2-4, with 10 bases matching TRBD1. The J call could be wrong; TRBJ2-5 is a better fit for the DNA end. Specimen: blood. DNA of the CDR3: TGTGCCAGCAGTGACACGGGACAGGGGGAGACCCAGTACTTC. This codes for CASSDTGQGETQYF.